The text below deals with one T cell receptor (beta chain). Germline CDR1 reads SGHNT; CDR2 reads YYREEE (reference sequence). Trimming removed 5 bases from V and 3 bases from J; junction bases left unmatched: 6. The CDR3 runs 14 residues. Here immunoSEQ multiplex PCR was the method, and the copy in TCRdb shows in-frame clones only, minus some. The sample lists tens of thousands of clones; 90% to 95% were seen once. The data belong to a study of T cell changes during pregnancy in multiple sclerosis. The starting material was peripheral blood, obtained in the second trimester of pregnancy. The TCR originated in a female donor in good health, enrolled as a control in a pregnancy study. V and J are TRBV5-4 and TRBJ2-7, with TRBD1 matching 9 bases. CDR3 in amino acids: CASSPRDRVYEQYF. The CDR3 region has the DNA TGTGCCAGCAGTCCCAGGGACAGGGTCTACGAGCAGTACTTC.